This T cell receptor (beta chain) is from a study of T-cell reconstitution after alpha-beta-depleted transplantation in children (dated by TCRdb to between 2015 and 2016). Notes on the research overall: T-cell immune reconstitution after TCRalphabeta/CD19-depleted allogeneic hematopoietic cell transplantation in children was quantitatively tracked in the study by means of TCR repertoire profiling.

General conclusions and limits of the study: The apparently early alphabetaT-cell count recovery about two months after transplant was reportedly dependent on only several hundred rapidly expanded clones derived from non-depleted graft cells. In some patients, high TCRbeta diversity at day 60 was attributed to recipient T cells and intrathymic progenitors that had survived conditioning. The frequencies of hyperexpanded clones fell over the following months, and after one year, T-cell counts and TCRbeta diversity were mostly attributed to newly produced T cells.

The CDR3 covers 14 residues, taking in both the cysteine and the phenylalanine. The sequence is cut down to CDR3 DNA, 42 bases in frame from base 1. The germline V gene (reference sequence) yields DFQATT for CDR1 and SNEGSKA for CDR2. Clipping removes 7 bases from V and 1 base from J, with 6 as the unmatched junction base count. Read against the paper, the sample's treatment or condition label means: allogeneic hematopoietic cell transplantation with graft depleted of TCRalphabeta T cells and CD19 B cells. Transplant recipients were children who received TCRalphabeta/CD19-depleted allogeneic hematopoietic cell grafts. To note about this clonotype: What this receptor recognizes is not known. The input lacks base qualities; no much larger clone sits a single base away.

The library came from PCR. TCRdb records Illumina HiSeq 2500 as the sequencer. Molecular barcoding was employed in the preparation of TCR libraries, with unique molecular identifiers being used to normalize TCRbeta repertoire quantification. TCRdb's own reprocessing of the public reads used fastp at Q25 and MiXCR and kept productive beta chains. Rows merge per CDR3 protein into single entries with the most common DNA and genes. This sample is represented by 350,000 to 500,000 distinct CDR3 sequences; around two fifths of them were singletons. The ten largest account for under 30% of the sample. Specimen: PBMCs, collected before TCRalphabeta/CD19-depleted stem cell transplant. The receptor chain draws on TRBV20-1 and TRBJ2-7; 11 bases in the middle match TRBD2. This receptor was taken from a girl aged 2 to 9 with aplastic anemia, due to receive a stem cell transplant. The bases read TGCAGTGACACATTAGCGGGGGGGTCCTACGAGCAGTACTTC. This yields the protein CSDTLAGGSYEQYF.